This T cell receptor (beta chain) was identified in a study of CD8+ T cells in alopecia areata. Study background: Patients in the treated group were given tofacitinib by mouth, 5 to 10 mg twice a day.

Note on this clone: Its antigen is undetermined.

Stated treatment: oral pan-JAK inhibitor, 5-10 mg twice daily. Those with alopecia areata gave lesional scalp punch biopsies and peripheral blood. RNA was isolated and reverse transcribed to cDNA, the sequencing template. Using immunoSEQ multiplex PCR, the repertoire was profiled, and TCRdb retains in-frame clones only, with some absent. The data show under 150,000 clones, with around 82% seen just once and about 25% held by the top ten. The V gene's germline CDR1 is MGHRA and CDR2 YSYEKL. This CDR3 has 15 amino acids. V lost 0 bases and J lost 2, with 10 bases in between. Study-wide findings and caveats: Higher clonality and more expanded CD8+ clones appeared in lesional than normal scalp.

This clonotype was sampled from a human donor with alopecia areata. The starting material was CD8+ T cells sorted from blood, obtained at week 4, from a patient treated with tofacitinib. This chain joins TRBV4-1 and TRBJ1-2; D unresolved. This chain's CDR3 is CASSQDLAANYGYTF. In nucleotides, the CDR3 is TGCGCCAGCAGCCAAGACTTGGCAGCCAACTATGGCTACACCTTC.